This T cell receptor beta chain was identified in a study of blood T cell repertoires in COVID-19. CDR1 is KGHDR and CDR2 is SFDVKD in the germline V gene. The germline V and J ends were trimmed by 3 bases and 3 bases, with 5 bases remaining between them. The CDR3 contains 13 residues. Method: immunoSEQ multiplex PCR; TCRdb's copy keeps in-frame clones and lacks some. The table lists some 340,000 clones, around 82% of them singletons. V usage is TRBV24-1 and J usage is TRBJ2-1, with D possibly matching TRBD1 (5 bases). Sequenced input: peripheral blood. The sequence came from a man aged 30 to 39 with active or convalescent COVID-19. The CDR3 loop is CATSDQGYNEQFF. CDR3 in DNA: TGTGCCACCAGTGATCAGGGCTACAATGAGCAGTTCTTC.